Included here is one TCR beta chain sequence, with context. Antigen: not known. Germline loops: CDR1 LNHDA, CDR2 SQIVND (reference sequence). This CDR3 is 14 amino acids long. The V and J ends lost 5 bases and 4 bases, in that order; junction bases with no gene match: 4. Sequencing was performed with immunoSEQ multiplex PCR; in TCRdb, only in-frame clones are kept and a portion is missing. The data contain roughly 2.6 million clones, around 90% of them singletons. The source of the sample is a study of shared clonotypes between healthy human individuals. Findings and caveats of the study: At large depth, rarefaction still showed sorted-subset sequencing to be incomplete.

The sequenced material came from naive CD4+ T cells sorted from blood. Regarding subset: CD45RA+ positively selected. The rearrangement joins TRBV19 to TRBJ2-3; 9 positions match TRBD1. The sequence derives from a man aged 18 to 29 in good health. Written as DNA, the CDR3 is TGTGCCAGTAGTGACAGGGGGGGCCCAGATACGCAGTATTTT. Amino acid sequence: CASSDRGGPDTQYF.